This TCR beta chain was identified during a study of cytomegalovirus exposure and HLA in healthy donors. V was pared by 3 bases and J by 6 bases, with 5 bases between. This CDR3 has 12 amino acids. Germline CDR1 is MNHEY and CDR2 is SMNVEV (reference sequence). Method: immunoSEQ multiplex PCR; TCRdb's copy keeps in-frame clones and lacks some. The data show more than 120,000 clones, 70% to 90% seen once. This chain links TRBV27 with TRBJ2-2; D uncertain. The source of this sequence is a man younger than 35 in good health and CMV-seropositive. Source material: PBMCs. The CDR3 DNA sequence: TGTGCCAGCAGTTTTGCAGCCGGGGAGCTGTTTTTT. Protein: CASSFAAGELFF.